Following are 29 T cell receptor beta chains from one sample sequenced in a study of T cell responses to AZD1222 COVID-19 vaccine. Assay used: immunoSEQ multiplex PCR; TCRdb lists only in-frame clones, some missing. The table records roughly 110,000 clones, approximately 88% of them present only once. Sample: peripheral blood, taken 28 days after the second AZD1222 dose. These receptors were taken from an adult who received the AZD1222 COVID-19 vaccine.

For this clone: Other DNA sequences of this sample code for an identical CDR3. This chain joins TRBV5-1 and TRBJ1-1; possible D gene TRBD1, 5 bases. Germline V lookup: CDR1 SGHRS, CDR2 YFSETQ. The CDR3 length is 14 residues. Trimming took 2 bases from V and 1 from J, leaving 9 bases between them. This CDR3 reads CASSLLTENTEAFF. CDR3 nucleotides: TGCGCCAGCAGCTTATTGACAGAGAACACTGAAGCTTTCTTT.

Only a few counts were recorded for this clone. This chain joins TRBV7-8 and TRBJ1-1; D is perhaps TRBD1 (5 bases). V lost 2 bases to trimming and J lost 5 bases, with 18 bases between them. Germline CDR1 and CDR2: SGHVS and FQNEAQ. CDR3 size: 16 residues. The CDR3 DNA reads TGTGCCAGCAGCTTATTCCCTATGGGGCGGGGGACTGAAGCTTTCTTT. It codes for CASSLFPMGRGTEAFF.

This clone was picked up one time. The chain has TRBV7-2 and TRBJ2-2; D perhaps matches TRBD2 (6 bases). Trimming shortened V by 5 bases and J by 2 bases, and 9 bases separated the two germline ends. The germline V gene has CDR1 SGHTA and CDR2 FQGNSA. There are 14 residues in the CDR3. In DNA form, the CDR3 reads TGTGCCAGCAGCCAGGACTACAACACCGGGGAGCTGTTTTTT. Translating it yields CASSQDYNTGELFF. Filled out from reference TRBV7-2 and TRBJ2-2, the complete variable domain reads GAGVSQSPSNKVTEKGKDVELRCDPISGHTALYWYRQSLGQGLEFLIYFQGNSAPDKSGLPSDRFSAERTGGSVSTLTIQRTQQEDSAVYLCASSQDYNTGELFFGEGSRLTVL.

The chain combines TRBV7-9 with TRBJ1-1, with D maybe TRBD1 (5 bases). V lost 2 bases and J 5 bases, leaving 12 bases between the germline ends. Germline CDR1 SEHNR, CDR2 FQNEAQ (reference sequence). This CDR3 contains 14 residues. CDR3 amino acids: CASSLSGGGTEAFF. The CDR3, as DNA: TGTGCCAGCAGCTTAAGTGGGGGTGGTACTGAAGCTTTCTTT.

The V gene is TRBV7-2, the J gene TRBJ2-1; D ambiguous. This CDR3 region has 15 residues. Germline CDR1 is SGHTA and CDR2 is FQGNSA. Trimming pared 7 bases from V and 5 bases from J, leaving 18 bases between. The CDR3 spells CASTPGRVLNNEQFF. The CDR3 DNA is TGTGCCAGCACCCCGGGTCGGGTACTTAACAATGAGCAGTTCTTC.

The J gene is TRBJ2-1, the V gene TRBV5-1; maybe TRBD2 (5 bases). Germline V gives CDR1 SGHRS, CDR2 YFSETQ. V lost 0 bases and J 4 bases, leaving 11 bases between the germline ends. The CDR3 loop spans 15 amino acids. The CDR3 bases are TGCGCCAGCAGCTTGGCCGTGGGCGGGTACAATGAGCAGTTCTTC. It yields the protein CASSLAVGGYNEQFF.

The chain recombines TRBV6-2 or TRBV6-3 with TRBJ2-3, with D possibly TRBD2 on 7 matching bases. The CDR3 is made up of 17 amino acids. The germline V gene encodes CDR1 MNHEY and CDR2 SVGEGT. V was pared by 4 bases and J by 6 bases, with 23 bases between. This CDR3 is CASSSAFWGGSIDTQYF. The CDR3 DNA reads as TGTGCCAGCAGTTCTGCCTTCTGGGGGGGCAGCATCGATACGCAGTATTTT.

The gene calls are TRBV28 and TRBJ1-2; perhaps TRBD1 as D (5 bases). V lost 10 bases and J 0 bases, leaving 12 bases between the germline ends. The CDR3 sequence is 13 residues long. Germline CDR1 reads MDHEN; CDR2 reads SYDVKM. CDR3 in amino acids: CAIPGRSNYGYTF. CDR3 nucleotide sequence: TGTGCCATCCCGGGACGGTCTAACTATGGCTACACCTTC.

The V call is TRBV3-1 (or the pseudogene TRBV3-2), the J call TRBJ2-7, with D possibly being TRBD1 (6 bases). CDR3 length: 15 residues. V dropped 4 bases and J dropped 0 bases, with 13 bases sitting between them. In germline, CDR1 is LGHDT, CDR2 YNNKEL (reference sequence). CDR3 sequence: CASSPGQGSSYEQYF. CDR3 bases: TGTGCCAGCAGCCCAGGGCAGGGGAGCTCCTACGAGCAGTACTTC.

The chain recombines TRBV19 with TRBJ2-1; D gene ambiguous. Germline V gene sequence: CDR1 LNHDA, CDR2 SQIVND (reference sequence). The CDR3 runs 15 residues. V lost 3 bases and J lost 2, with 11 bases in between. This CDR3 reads CASSIWTETYNEQFF. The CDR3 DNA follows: TGTGCCAGTAGTATCTGGACGGAGACCTACAATGAGCAGTTCTTC.

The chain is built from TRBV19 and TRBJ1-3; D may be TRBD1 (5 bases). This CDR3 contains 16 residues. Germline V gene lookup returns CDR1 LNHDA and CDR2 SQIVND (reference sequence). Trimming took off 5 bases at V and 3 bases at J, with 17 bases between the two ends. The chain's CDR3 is CASSPQGQLGGNTIYF. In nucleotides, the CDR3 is TGTGCCAGTAGTCCCCAGGGTCAACTGGGTGGAAACACCATATATTTT. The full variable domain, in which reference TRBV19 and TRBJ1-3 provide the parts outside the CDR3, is DGGITQSPKYLFRKEGQNVTLSCEQNLNHDAMYWYRQDPGQGLRLIYYSQIVNDFQKGDIAEGYSVSREKKESFPLTVTSAQKNPTAFYLCASSPQGQLGGNTIYFGEGSWLTVV.

The chain's CDR3 is CASSLYQGASDGYTF. DNA for the CDR3: TGTGCCAGCAGCTTGTATCAGGGGGCTAGTGATGGCTACACCTTC. The rearrangement uses TRBV5-4 and TRBJ1-2, with 8 bases lining up with TRBD1. V was clipped by 1 base and J by 6 bases; unmatched bases: 8. The CDR3 has 15 residues. Germline V gene lookup returns CDR1 SGHNT and CDR2 YYREEE (reference sequence).

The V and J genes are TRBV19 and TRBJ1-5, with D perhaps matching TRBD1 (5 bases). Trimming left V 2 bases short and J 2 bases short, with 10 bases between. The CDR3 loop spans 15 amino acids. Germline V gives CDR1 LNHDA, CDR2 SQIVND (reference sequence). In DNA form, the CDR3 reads TGTGCCAGTAGTATAAGCGCACAGGGCAATCAGCCCCAGCATTTT. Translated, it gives CASSISAQGNQPQHF. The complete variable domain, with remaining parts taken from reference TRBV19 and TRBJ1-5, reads DGGITQSPKYLFRKEGQNVTLSCEQNLNHDAMYWYRQDPGQGLRLIYYSQIVNDFQKGDIAEGYSVSREKKESFPLTVTSAQKNPTAFYLCASSISAQGNQPQHFGDGTRLSIL.

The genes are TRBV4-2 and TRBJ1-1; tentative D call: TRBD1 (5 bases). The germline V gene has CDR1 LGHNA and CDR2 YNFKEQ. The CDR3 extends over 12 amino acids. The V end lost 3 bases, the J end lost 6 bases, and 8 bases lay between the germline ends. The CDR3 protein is CASSQIGAEAFF. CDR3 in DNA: TGTGCCAGCAGCCAGATAGGGGCTGAAGCTTTCTTT.

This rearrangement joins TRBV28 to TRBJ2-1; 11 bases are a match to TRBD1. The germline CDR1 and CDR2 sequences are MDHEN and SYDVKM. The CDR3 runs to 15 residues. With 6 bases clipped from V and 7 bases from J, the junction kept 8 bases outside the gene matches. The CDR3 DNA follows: TGTGCCAGCAGCAGCCCCGGGACAGGGGGTAATGAGCAGTTCTTC. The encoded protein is CASSSPGTGGNEQFF.

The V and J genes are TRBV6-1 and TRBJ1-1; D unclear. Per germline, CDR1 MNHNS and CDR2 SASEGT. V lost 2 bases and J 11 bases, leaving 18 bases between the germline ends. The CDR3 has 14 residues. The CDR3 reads CASSEFPLAARAFF. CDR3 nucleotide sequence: TGTGCCAGCAGTGAATTCCCCCTCGCGGCTAGGGCTTTCTTT.

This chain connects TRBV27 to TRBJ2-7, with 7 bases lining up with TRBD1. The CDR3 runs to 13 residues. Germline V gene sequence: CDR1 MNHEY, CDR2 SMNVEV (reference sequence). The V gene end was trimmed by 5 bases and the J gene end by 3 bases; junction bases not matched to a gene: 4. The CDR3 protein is CASSRQGVYEQYF. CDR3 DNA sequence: TGTGCCAGCAGTCGACAGGGAGTCTACGAGCAGTACTTC.

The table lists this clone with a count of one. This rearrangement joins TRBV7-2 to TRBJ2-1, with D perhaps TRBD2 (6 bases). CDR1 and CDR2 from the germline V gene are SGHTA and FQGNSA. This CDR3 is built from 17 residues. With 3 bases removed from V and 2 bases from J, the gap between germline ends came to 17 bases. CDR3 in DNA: TGTGCCAGCAGCTTTCCCGGCGGGGATCCCACCTACAATGAGCAGTTCTTC. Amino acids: CASSFPGGDPTYNEQFF. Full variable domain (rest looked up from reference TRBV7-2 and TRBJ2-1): GAGVSQSPSNKVTEKGKDVELRCDPISGHTALYWYRQSLGQGLEFLIYFQGNSAPDKSGLPSDRFSAERTGGSVSTLTIQRTQQEDSAVYLCASSFPGGDPTYNEQFFGPGTRLTVL.

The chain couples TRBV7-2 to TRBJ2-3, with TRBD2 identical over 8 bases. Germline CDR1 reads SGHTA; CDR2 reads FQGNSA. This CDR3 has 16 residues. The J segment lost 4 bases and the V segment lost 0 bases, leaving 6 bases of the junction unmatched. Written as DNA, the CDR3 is TGTGCCAGCAGCTTAGCTACGGGGGGGCCCGCAGATACGCAGTATTTT. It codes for CASSLATGGPADTQYF.

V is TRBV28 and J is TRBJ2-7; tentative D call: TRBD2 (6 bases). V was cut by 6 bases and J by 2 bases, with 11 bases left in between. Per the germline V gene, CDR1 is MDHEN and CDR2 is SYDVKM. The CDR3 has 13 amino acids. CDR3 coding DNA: TGTGCCAGCAGCCCCGGAGGGCCCTACGAGCAGTACTTC. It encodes CASSPGGPYEQYF.

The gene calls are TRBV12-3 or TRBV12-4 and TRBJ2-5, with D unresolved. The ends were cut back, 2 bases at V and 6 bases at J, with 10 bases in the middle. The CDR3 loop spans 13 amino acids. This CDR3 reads CASSLWSRQTQYF. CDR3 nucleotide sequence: TGTGCCAGCAGTTTATGGAGTAGACAGACCCAGTACTTC.

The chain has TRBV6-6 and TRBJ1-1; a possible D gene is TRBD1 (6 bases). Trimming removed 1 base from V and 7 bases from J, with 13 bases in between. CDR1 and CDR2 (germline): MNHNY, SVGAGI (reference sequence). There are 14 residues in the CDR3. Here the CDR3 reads CASSYWGGQGEAFF. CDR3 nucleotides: TGTGCCAGCAGTTACTGGGGGGGGCAGGGTGAAGCTTTCTTT.

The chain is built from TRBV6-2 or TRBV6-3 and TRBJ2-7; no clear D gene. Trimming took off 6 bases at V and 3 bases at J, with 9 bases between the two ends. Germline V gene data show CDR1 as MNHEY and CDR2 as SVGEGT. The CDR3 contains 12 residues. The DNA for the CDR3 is TGTGCCAGCAGCGAGAAGGACTACGAGCAGTACTTC. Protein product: CASSEKDYEQYF.

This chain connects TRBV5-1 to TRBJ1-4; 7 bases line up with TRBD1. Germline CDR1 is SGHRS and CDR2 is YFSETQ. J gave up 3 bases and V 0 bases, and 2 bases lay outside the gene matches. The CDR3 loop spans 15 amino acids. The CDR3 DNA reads TGCGCCAGCAGCTTGGAGGGACAGCCTAATGAAAAACTGTTTTTT. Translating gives CASSLEGQPNEKLFF. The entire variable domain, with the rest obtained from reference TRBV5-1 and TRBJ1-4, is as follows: KAGVTQTPRYLIKTRGQQVTLSCSPISGHRSVSWYQQTPGQGLQFLFEYFSETQRNKGNFPGRFSGRQFSNSRSEMNVSTLELGDSALYLCASSLEGQPNEKLFFGSGTQLSVL.

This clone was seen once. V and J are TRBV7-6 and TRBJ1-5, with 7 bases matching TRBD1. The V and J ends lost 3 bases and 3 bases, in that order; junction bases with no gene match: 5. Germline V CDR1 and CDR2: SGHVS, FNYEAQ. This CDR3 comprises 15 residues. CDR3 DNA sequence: TGTGCCAGCAGCTTGGTGGACAGGCCCAATCAGCCCCAGCATTTT. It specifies CASSLVDRPNQPQHF. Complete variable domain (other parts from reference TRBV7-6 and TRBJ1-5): GAGVSQSPRYKVTKRGQDVALRCDPISGHVSLYWYRQALGQGPEFLTYFNYEAQQDKSGLPNDRFSAERPEGSISTLTIQRTEQRDSAMYRCASSLVDRPNQPQHFGDGTRLSIL.

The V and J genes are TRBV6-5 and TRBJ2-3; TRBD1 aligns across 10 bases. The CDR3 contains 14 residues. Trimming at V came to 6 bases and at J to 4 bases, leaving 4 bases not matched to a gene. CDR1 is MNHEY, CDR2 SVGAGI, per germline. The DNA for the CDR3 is TGTGCCAGCAGCCGGGACAGGGGTGCAGATACGCAGTATTTT. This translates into CASSRDRGADTQYF.

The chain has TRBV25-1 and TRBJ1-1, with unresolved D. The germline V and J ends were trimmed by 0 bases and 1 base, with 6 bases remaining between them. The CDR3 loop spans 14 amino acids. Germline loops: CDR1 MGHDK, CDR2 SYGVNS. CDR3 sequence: CASSEYFPNTEAFF. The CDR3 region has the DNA TGTGCCAGCAGTGAATATTTCCCGAACACTGAAGCTTTCTTT.

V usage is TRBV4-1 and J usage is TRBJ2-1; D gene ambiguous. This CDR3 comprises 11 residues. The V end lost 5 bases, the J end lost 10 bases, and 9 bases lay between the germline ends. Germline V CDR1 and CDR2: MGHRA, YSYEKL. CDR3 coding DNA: TGCGCCAGCAGCACCGGCAGGGAGCAGTTCTTC. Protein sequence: CASSTGREQFF.

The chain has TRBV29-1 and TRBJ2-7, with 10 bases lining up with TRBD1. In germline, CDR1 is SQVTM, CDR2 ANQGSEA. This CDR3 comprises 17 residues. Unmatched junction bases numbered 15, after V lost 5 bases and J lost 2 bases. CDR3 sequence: CSVTPEDRGRLPYEQYF. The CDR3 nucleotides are TGCAGCGTTACCCCCGAAGACAGGGGGCGCTTGCCCTACGAGCAGTACTTC.